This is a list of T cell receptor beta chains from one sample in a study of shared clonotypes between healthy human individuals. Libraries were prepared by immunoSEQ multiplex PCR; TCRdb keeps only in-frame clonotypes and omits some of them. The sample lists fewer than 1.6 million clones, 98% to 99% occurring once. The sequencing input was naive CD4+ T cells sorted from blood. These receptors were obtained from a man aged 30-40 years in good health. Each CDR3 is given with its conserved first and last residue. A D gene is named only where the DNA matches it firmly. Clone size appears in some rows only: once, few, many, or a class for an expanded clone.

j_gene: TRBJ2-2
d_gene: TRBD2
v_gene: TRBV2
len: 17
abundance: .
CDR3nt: TGTGCCGCACTTCTAGCGGGAGTTTTGGGGAACACCGGGGAGCTGTTTTTT
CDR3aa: CAALLAGVLGNTGELFF

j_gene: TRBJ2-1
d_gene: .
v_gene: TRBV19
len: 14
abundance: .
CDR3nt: TGTGCCAGTAGTAAGCGAGGGTACACCGATGAGCAGTTCTTC
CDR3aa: CASSKRGYTDEQFF

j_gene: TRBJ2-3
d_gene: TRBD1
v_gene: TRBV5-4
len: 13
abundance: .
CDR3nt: TGTGCCAGCAGCCAGGACAGGGCAGATACGCAGTATTTT
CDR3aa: CASSQDRADTQYF

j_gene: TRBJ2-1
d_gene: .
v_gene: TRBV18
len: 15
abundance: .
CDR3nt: TGTGCCAGCTCACCTTCCAGCGCTCGAAACAATGAGCAGTTCTTC
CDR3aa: CASSPSSARNNEQFF

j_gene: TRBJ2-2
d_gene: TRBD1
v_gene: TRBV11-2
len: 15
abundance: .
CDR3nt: TGTGCCAGCAGCCGCCGAACAGGGGTAGTCGGGGAGCTGTTTTTT
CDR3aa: CASSRRTGVVGELFF

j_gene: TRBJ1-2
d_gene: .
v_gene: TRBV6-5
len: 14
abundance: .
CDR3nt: TGTGCCAGCAGTCAATATGGGACTAACTATGGCTACACCTTC
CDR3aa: CASSQYGTNYGYTF

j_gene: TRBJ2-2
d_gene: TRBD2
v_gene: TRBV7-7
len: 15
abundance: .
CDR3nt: TGTGCCAGCAGCTTAGAAGCGGGAGGCACCGGGGAGCTGTTTTTT
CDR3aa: CASSLEAGGTGELFF

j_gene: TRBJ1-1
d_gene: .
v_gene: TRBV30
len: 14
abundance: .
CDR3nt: TGTGCCTGGAGTGTGGGAGGGGTCAGGACTGAAGCTTTCTTT
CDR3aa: CAWSVGGVRTEAFF

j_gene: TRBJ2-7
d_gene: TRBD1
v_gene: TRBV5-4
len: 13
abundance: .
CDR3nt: TGTGCCAGCAGCTCCCCGAGGGGGCGCGAGCAGTACTTC
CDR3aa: CASSSPRGREQYF

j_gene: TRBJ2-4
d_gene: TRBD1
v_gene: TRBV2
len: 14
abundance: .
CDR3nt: TGTGCCAGCAGTGAATCCGCAGGGGGAAACATTCAGTACTTC
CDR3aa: CASSESAGGNIQYF

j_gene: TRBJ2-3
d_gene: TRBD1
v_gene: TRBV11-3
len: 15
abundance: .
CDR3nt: TGTGCCAGCAGCTTCCGGGACAGTAACACAGATACGCAGTATTTT
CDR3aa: CASSFRDSNTDTQYF

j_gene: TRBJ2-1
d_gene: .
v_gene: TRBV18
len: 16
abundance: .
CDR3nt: TGTGCCAGCTCACCATCTTTTAGGGGAGGAGGGGATGAGCAGTTCTTC
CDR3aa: CASSPSFRGGGDEQFF

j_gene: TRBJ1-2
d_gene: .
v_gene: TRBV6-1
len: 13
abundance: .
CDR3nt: TGTGCCAGCAGTGAGGGGGTGACCCGGGGCTACACCTTC
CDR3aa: CASSEGVTRGYTF

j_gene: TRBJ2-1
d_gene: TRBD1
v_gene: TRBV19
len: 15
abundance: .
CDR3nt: TGTGCCAGCAAAAACAGGGGGAGCTCCTACAATGAGCAGTTCTTC
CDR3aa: CASKNRGSSYNEQFF

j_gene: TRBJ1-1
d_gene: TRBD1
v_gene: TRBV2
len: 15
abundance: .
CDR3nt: TGTGCCAGCAGTCCTCTTCTGCACAGGGGTGGAAAAGCTTTCTTT
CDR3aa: CASSPLLHRGGKAFF

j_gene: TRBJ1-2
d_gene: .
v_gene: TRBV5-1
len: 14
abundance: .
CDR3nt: TGCGCCAGCAGCCTCTCTACAGGGAACTATGGCTACACCTTC
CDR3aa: CASSLSTGNYGYTF

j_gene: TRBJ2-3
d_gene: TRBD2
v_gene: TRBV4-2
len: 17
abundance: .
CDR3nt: TGTGCCAGCAGCCAAGATCAGCTAGCGGGAGTCCTAGATACGCAGTATTTT
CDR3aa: CASSQDQLAGVLDTQYF

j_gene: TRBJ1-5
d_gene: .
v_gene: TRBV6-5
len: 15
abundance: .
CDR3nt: TGTGCCAGCGGAACGACAGAGAATAGCAATCAGCCCCAGCATTTT
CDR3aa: CASGTTENSNQPQHF

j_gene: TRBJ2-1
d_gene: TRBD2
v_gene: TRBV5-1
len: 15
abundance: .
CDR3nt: TGCGCCAGCAGCAATAGACTAGCGGACTACAATGAGCAGTTCTTC
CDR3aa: CASSNRLADYNEQFF

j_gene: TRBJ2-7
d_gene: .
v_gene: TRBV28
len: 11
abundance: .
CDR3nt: TGTGCCAGCATCGAGGGCTTGGAGCAGTACTTC
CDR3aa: CASIEGLEQYF

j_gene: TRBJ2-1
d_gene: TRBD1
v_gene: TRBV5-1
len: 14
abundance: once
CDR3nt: TGCGCCAGCAGGCCGCAGGGGGCGGGGAATGAGCAGTTCTTC
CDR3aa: CASRPQGAGNEQFF

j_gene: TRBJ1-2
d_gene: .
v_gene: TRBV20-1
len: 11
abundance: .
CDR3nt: TGCAGTGCTAGAGTATCGGGTGGCTACACCTTC
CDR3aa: CSARVSGGYTF

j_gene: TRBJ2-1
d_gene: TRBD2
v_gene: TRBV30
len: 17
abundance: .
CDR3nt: TGTGCCTGGAGTCCCCCGCCAACTAGCGGGAGTTTAAATGAGCAGTTCTTC
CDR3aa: CAWSPPPTSGSLNEQFF

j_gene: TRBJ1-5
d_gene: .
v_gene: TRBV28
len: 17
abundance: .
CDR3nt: TGTGCCAGCAGTTTGGGGGTCGGTAGTCAGGGAGGTCAGCCCCAGCATTTT
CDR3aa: CASSLGVGSQGGQPQHF

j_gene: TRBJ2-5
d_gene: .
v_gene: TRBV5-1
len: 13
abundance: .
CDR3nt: TGCGCCAGCAGCTTACCCGCCGGGGAGACCCAGTACTTC
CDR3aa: CASSLPAGETQYF

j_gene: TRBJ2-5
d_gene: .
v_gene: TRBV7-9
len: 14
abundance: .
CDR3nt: TGTGCCAGCAGCCCCAGACTACTCCAAGAGACCCAGTACTTC
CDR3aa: CASSPRLLQETQYF

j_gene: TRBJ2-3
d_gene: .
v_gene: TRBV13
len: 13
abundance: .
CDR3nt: TGTGCCAGCGGCGCCGCTAGCACAGATACGCAGTATTTT
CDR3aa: CASGAASTDTQYF

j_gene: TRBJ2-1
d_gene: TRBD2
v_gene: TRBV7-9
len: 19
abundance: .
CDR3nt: TGTGCCAGCAGCCGCTACGGACTAGCGGGAATTTTCTCCTACAATGAGCAGTTCTTC
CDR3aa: CASSRYGLAGIFSYNEQFF

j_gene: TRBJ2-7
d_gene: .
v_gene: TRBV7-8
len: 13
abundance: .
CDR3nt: TGTGCCAGCAGTCGTGGACAGACCTACGAGCAGTACTTC
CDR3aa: CASSRGQTYEQYF

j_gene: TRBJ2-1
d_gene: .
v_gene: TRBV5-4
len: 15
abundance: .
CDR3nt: TGTGCCAGCAGCTTGGTGACAGTCTCCTACAATGAGCAGTTCTTC
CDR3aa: CASSLVTVSYNEQFF

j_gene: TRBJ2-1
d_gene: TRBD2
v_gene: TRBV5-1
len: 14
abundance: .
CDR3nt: TGCGCCAGCAGCTTGGTGGCTAGCGGCCATGAGCAGTTCTTC
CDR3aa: CASSLVASGHEQFF

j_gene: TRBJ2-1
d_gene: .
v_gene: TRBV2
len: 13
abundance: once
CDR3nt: TGTGCCAGCAGGGACTACAGCTACAATGAGCAGTTCTTC
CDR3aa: CASRDYSYNEQFF

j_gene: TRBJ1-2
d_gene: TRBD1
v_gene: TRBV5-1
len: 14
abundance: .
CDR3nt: TGCGCCAGCAGCCAGGGGGGACAGAAGTATGGCTACACCTTC
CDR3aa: CASSQGGQKYGYTF

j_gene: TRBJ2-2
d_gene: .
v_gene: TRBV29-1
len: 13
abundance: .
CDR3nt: TGCAGCGTTGAAGTGGGAAGGTCCGGGGAGCTGTTTTTT
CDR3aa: CSVEVGRSGELFF

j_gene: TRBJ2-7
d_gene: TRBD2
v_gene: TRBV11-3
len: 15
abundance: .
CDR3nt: TGTGCCAGCAGCCAAGGGACTAGCGGACACTACGAGCAGTACTTC
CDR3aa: CASSQGTSGHYEQYF

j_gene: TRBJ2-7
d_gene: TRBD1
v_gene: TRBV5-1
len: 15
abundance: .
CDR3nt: TGCGCCAGCAGCTACACCGGGACAGAGGCCTACGAGCAGTACTTC
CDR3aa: CASSYTGTEAYEQYF

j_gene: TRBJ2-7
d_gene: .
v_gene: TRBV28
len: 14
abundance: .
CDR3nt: TGTGCCAGCAGTTTAATAGGGAGAGTCCACGAGCAGTACTTC
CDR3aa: CASSLIGRVHEQYF

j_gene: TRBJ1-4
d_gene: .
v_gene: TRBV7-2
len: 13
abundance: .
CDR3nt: TGTGCCAGCAGCTTCTCAACTAATGAAAAACTGTTTTTT
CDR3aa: CASSFSTNEKLFF

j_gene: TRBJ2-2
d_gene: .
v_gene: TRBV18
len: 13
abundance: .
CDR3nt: TGTGCCAGCTCGGGCGGAACCACCGGGGAGCTGTTTTTT
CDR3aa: CASSGGTTGELFF